The next 4 T cell receptor beta chains were all read from a single sample in a study of cytomegalovirus exposure and HLA in healthy donors. Clones were sequenced by immunoSEQ multiplex PCR, and TCRdb holds only the in-frame ones, with some missing. The repertoire consists of 100,000 or so clones, with 85% to 90% occurring once and the leading ten covering roughly 4.2%. Sequencing was done on a sample of PBMCs. The receptors come from a woman younger than 35 in good health and CMV-seropositive.

This clone has a handful of counts. This rearrangement joins TRBV5-5 to TRBJ1-4, with a weak D call TRBD1 (5 bases). The CDR3 length is 15 residues. Trimming pared 0 bases from V and 3 bases from J, leaving 9 bases between. Germline V gene sequence: CDR1 SGHKS, CDR2 YYEKEE (reference sequence). The CDR3 sequence: CASSLERQSNEKLFF. The CDR3 DNA is TGTGCCAGCAGCTTGGAAAGACAGTCTAATGAAAAACTGTTTTTT. Full variable domain (missing parts from reference TRBV5-5 and TRBJ1-4): DAGVTQSPTHLIKTRGQQVTLRCSPISGHKSVSWYQQVLGQGPQFIFQYYEKEERGRGNFPDRFSARQFPNYSSELNVNALLLGDSALYLCASSLERQSNEKLFFGSGTQLSVL.

This chain connects TRBV12-5 to TRBJ2-2; 8 bases are a match to TRBD1. The CDR3 is 16 amino acids. The V gene's germline CDR1 is LGHNT and CDR2 FRNRAP. V trimming: 4 bases; J trimming: 3 bases; junction bases outside the gene matches: 7. The CDR3 protein is CASGSRTGKDTGELFF. Here the CDR3 DNA reads TGTGCTAGTGGTTCTCGGACAGGGAAGGACACCGGGGAGCTGTTTTTT.

The V and J genes are TRBV4-1 and TRBJ1-4, with a weak D call TRBD1 (6 bases). The CDR3 covers 14 residues. V gave up 4 bases and J gave up 4 bases, with 10 bases separating them. Germline assignment: CDR1 MGHRA and CDR2 YSYEKL. The CDR3 here is CASSRTVLNEKLFF. CDR3 nucleotide sequence: TGCGCCAGCAGCCGGACAGTCCTTAATGAAAAACTGTTTTTT.

The rearrangement joins TRBV7-8 to TRBJ1-5; 9 bases map to TRBD1. V gave up 5 bases and J gave up 6 bases; unmatched junction bases: 5. This CDR3 is 14 amino acids long. Germline V gene data show CDR1 as SGHVS and CDR2 as FQNEAQ. CDR3: CASSPGQGLQPQHF. Here the CDR3 DNA reads TGTGCCAGCAGCCCCGGACAGGGGCTTCAGCCCCAGCATTTT.